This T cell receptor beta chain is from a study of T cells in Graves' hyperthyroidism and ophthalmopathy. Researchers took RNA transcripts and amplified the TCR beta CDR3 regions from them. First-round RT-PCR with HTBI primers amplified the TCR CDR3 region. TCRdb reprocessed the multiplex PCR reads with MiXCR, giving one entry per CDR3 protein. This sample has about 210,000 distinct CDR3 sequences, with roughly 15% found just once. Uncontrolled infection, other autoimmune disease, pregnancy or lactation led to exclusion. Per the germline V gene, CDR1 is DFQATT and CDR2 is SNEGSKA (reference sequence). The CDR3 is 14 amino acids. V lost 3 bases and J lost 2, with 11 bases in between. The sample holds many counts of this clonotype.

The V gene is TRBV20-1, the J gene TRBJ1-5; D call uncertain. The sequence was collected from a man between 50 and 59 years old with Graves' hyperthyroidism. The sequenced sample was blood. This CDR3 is CSASSGSGNQPQHF. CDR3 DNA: TGCAGTGCTAGCTCGGGATCGGGCAATCAGCCCCAGCATTTT.